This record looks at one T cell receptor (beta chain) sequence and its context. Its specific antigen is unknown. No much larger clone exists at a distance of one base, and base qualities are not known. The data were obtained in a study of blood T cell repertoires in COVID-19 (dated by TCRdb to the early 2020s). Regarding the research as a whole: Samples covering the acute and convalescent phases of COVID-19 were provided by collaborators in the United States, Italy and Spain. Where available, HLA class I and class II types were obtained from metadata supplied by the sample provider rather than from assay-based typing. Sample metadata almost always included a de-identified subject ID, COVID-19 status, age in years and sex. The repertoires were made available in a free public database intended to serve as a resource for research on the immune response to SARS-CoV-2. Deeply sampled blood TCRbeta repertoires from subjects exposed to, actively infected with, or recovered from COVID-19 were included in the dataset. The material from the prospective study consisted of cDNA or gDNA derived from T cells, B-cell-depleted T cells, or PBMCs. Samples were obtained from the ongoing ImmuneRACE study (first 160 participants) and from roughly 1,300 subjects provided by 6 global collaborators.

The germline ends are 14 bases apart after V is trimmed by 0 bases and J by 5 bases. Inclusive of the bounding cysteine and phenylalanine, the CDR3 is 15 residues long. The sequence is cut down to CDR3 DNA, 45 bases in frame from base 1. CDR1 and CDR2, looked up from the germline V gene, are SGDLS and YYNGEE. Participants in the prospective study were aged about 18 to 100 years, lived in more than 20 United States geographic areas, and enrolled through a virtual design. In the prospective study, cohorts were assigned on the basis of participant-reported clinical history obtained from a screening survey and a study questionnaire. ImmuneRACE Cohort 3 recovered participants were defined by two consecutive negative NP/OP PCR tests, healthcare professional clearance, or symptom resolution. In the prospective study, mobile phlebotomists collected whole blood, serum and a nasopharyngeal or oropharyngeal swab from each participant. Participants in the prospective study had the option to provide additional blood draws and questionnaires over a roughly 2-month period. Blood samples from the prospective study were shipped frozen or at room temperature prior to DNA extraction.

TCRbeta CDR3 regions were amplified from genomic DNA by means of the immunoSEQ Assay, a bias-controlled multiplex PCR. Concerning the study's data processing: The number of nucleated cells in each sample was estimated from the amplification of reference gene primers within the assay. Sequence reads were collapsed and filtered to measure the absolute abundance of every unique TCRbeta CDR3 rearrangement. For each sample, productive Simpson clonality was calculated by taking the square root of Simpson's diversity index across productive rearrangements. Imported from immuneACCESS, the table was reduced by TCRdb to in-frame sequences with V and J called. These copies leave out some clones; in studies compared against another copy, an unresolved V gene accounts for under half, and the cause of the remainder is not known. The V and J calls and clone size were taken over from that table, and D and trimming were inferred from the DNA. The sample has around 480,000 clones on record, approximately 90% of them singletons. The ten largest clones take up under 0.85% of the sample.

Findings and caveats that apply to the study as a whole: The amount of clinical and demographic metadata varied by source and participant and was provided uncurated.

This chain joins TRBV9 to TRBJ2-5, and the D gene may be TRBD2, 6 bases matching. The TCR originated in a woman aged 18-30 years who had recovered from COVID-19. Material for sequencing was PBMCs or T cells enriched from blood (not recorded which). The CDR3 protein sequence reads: CASSVVVGGRETQYF. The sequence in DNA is TGTGCCAGCAGCGTAGTTGTGGGGGGAAGGGAGACCCAGTACTTC.